This T cell receptor (beta chain) emerged from a study of post-analysis software for immune sequencing data. Study-level information: Some patients lacked subtype; others had relapsing-remitting, secondary progressive or progressive-relapsing disease.

Unique molecular identifiers had been added to the TCR beta cDNA libraries. When about 1 to 11 million T cells were used, they gave roughly 490,000 cDNA molecules. TCRdb re-derived calls from the PCR reads in MiXCR, one entry per CDR3 protein. This table holds approximately 350,000 distinct CDR3 sequences, roughly 38% found once. Findings and limits, study-wide: There were a few TRBV segments more frequent in patients than controls, and TRBV5-6, TRBV5-1 and TRBV20-1 were among them. With F measure, samples from one preparation batch clustered together strongly. Compared against controls, patients with multiple sclerosis displayed significantly lower normalized Chao1 diversity.

This clonotype was seen only a few times. What it binds is unknown. V was shortened by 4 bases and J by 2 bases, with 12 bases between the two germline ends. Germline lookup yields CDR1 SGHTA and CDR2 FQGNSA. The CDR3 is 14 amino acids. The sequence was collected from a girl between 10 and 17 years old with multiple sclerosis. Source material: blood. This chain links TRBV7-2 with TRBJ2-7, with D hard to call. The CDR3 DNA reads TGTGCCAGCAGCTCGGGCCTGGGGACCTACGAGCAGTACTTC. This codes for CASSSGLGTYEQYF.